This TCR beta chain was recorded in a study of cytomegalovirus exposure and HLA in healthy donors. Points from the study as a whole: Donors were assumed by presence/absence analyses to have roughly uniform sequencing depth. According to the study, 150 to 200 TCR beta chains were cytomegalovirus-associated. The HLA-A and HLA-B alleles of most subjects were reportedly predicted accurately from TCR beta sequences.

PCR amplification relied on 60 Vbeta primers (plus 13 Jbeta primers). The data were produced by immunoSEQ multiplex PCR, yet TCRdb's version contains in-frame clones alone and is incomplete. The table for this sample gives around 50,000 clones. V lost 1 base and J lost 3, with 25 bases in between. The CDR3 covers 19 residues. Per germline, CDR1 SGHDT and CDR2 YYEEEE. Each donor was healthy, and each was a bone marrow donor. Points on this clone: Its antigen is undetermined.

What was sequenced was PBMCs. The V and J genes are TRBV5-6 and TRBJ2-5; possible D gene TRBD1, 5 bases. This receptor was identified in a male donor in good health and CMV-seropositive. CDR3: CASSLRFVLGQIGEETQYF. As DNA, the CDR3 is TGTGCCAGCAGCTTGAGGTTCGTTTTGGGGCAGATAGGCGAAGAGACCCAGTACTTC. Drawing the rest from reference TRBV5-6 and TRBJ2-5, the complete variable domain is DAGVTQSPTHLIKTRGQQVTLRCSPKSGHDTVSWYQQALGQGPQFIFQYYEEEERQRGNFPDRFSGHQFPNYSSELNVNALLLGDSALYLCASSLRFVLGQIGEETQYFGPGTRLLVL.